Below, 27 T cell receptor beta chains from the same sample are listed, as sequenced in a study of early T cells in non-severe SARS-CoV-2 infection. TCRdb independently ran MiXCR on the 5' RACE reads; one entry per CDR3 protein. The sample contains approximately 30,000 distinct CDR3 sequences, roughly 7% of which appear only once. The sample was whole blood. These TCRs come from an adult who was a healthcare worker with PCR-confirmed SARS-CoV-2 infection or an uninfected control (not recorded which).

This clonotype has a count of ten or more. The rearrangement links TRBV6-2 or TRBV6-3 to TRBJ1-1; 7 positions match TRBD1. V was clipped by 10 bases and J by 1 base; unmatched bases: 3. This CDR3 comprises 12 residues. Germline lookup yields CDR1 MNHEY and CDR2 SVGEGT. The CDR3 DNA reads as TGTGCCACCCGGACAGGGAACACTGAAGCTTTCTTT. Its translation is CATRTGNTEAFF.

This clonotype was seen repeatedly, ten times or more. V and J are TRBV25-1 and TRBJ2-7; 7 positions match TRBD1. This CDR3 has 15 residues. V shed 5 bases and J 0 bases; nucleotides not matched to a gene: 7. Germline-derived CDR1 and CDR2 are MGHDK and SYGVNS. The CDR3: CASSPDRASSYEQYF. As DNA, the CDR3 is TGTGCCAGCAGTCCCGACAGGGCCAGCTCCTACGAGCAGTACTTC.

This clonotype was seen at least ten times. This chain uses TRBV18 with TRBJ2-7; D not resolved. V gave up 3 bases and J gave up 2 bases, with 11 bases separating them. The CDR3 sequence is 14 residues long. Germline V gene lookup returns CDR1 KGHSH and CDR2 LQKENI. CDR3 sequence: CASSPSQVPYEQYF. The CDR3 DNA reads TGTGCCAGCTCACCGTCGCAGGTCCCCTACGAGCAGTACTTC.

At least ten counts were recorded for this clonotype. The chain carries TRBV7-2 and TRBJ2-2, with D perhaps TRBD1 or TRBD2 (5 bases each). Trimming stripped 1 base from V and 5 bases from J, with 8 bases between. There are 14 residues in the CDR3. CDR1 SGHTA and CDR2 FQGNSA come from the germline V gene. CDR3 in DNA: TGTGCCAGCAGCTTAGGGGACGGGACCGGGGAGCTGTTTTTT. It specifies CASSLGDGTGELFF.

This clonotype was observed at least ten times. The rearrangement joins TRBV20-1 to TRBJ2-1, with TRBD1 as a possible D gene (5 bases). The CDR3 is 12 amino acids. The V end lost 6 bases, the J end lost 8 bases, and 14 bases lay between the germline ends. CDR1 and CDR2 from the germline V gene are DFQATT and SNEGSKA (reference sequence). The CDR3 sequence: CSARQPLDEQFF. As DNA, the CDR3 is TGCAGTGCCCGACAGCCTTTGGATGAGCAGTTCTTC.

Ten or more counts support this clonotype. CDR3 protein: CASSVVPLADLLNTGELFF. Here the CDR3 DNA reads TGTGCCAGCAGCGTTGTGCCCCTAGCGGACCTACTCAACACCGGGGAGCTGTTTTTT. The chain has TRBV7-2 and TRBJ2-2, with 7 bases lining up with TRBD2. Germline CDR1 and CDR2: SGHTA and FQGNSA. With V trimmed by 5 bases and J by 2 bases, 17 bases remained unmatched. The CDR3 sequence is 19 residues long.

This clonotype has a count of ten or more. The J gene is TRBJ2-1, the V gene TRBV5-5; 7 nucleotides line up with TRBD2. The germline CDR1 and CDR2 sequences are SGHKS and YYEKEE (reference sequence). V shed 5 bases and J 5 bases; nucleotides not matched to a gene: 7. The CDR3 extends over 14 amino acids. The DNA for the CDR3 is TGTGCCAGCAGTCGGGCGGGAGTCAACAATGAGCAGTTCTTC. Its translation: CASSRAGVNNEQFF. The whole variable domain, filled in from reference TRBV5-5 and TRBJ2-1, reads DAGVTQSPTHLIKTRGQQVTLRCSPISGHKSVSWYQQVLGQGPQFIFQYYEKEERGRGNFPDRFSARQFPNYSSELNVNALLLGDSALYLCASSRAGVNNEQFFGPGTRLTVL.

The table lists this clonotype with many counts. J is TRBJ2-7 and V is TRBV11-3, with D possibly matching TRBD1 (5 bases). Between the trimmed V and J ends, which lost 8 bases and 5 bases, there was a span of 13 bases. The length of the CDR3 is 12 residues. Germline V gene data show CDR1 as SGHNT and CDR2 as YENEEA. The CDR3 DNA is TGTGCCAGCCGTGGGGCAATCGACGAGCAGTACTTC. This encodes CASRGAIDEQYF.

This clonotype was seen only a few times. The J gene is TRBJ2-1, the V gene TRBV24-1, with TRBD2 matching over 14 bases. Germline CDR1 and CDR2: KGHDR and SFDVKD. The CDR3 has 16 residues. J gave up 8 bases and V 7 bases, and 9 bases lay outside the gene matches. Written as DNA, the CDR3 is TGTGCCACCAGCCGCCAGGGACTAGCGGGAGCGGATGAGCAGTTCTTC. It codes for CATSRQGLAGADEQFF.

This clonotype was picked up many times. V usage is TRBV19 and J usage is TRBJ2-7; 10 positions agree with TRBD1. Germline CDR1 and CDR2: LNHDA and SQIVND (reference sequence). V dropped 6 bases and J dropped 2; count of bases not matched to a gene: 7. This CDR3 comprises 15 residues. The CDR3 DNA is TGTGCCAGTAGACAACAGACAGGGGGCCCCTACGAGCAGTACTTC. The encoded protein is CASRQQTGGPYEQYF.

This clonotype was detected ten times or more. The chain combines TRBV10-3 with TRBJ1-2; no clear D. Germline V gene lookup returns CDR1 ENHRY and CDR2 SYGVKD. The CDR3 contains 13 residues. V dropped 5 bases and J dropped 0 bases, with 7 bases sitting between them. DNA of the CDR3: TGTGCCATCAGTACCGGGACTAACTATGGCTACACCTTC. Translation gives CAISTGTNYGYTF.

This clonotype showed up many times. This chain links TRBV18 with TRBJ1-2; possibly TRBD1 for D (6 bases). The V end lost 6 bases, the J end lost 4 bases, and 15 bases lay between the germline ends. Germline-derived CDR1 and CDR2 are KGHSH and LQKENI. The CDR3 sequence is 14 residues long. CDR3 coding DNA: TGTGCCAGCTCGACAGGCAACACTTTCTATGGCTACACCTTC. Residues: CASSTGNTFYGYTF.

This clonotype was picked up many times. Written as DNA, the CDR3 is TGCGCCAGCGGGGGACTAGCGGGGTCCGCGAACACCGGGGAGCTGTTTTTT. This codes for CASGGLAGSANTGELFF. The chain has TRBV4-3 and TRBJ2-2; TRBD2 agrees at 13 bases. CDR1 is LGHNA, CDR2 YSLEER, per germline. There are 17 residues in the CDR3. V trimming: 8 bases; J trimming: 0 bases; junction bases outside the gene matches: 6.

This clonotype was seen at least ten times. The chain combines TRBV28 with TRBJ1-4; 7 nucleotides line up with TRBD1. Germline V CDR1 and CDR2: MDHEN, SYDVKM. Trimming removed 7 bases from V and 4 bases from J; junction bases left unmatched: 6. The CDR3 has 14 amino acids. The CDR3 protein is CASNEQGRNEKLFF. DNA of the CDR3: TGTGCCAGCAACGAACAGGGGCGTAATGAAAAACTGTTTTTT.

This clonotype was detected many times. The chain couples TRBV2 to TRBJ2-5, with D perhaps TRBD2 (6 bases). The germline V and J ends were trimmed by 6 bases and 4 bases, with 9 bases remaining between them. CDR3 length: 12 amino acids. Per germline, CDR1 SNHLY and CDR2 FYNNEI. The CDR3 sequence: CASRQEGETQYF. The CDR3 nucleotides are TGTGCCAGCAGGCAGGAGGGAGAGACCCAGTACTTC.

This chain uses TRBV25-1 with TRBJ2-5, with 7 nucleotides matching TRBD1. The CDR3 has 18 residues. Germline V lookup: CDR1 MGHDK, CDR2 SYGVNS. The ends lost 4 bases at V and 1 base at J; junction bases unmatched: 15. In DNA form, the CDR3 reads TGTGCCAGCAGTGCCACCGCGGATAGGGGGCGCACCCAAGAGACCCAGTACTTC. Protein: CASSATADRGRTQETQYF.

The V and J genes are TRBV19 and TRBJ1-5; 7 bases are a match to TRBD1. The V and J ends lost 5 bases and 5 bases, in that order; junction bases with no gene match: 3. Germline CDR1 LNHDA, CDR2 SQIVND (reference sequence). This CDR3 comprises 13 residues. CDR3 residues: CASSAQGDQPQHF. The CDR3 DNA reads TGTGCCAGTAGTGCCCAGGGGGATCAGCCCCAGCATTTT.

In this sample, this clonotype turned up many times. The V and J genes are TRBV7-8 and TRBJ2-2, with D perhaps given as TRBD1 or TRBD2 (6 bases each). Germline CDR1 reads SGHVS; CDR2 reads FQNEAQ. V gave up 2 bases and J gave up 7 bases, with 20 bases separating them. This CDR3 comprises 17 residues. CDR3 sequence (DNA): TGTGCCAGCAGCTTAAAGGGCTGGGGGCGGGATGTCGGGGAGCTGTTTTTT. Its protein product is CASSLKGWGRDVGELFF.

This clonotype has a count of ten or more. This chain joins TRBV12-3 or TRBV12-4 and TRBJ2-1; 10 bases map to TRBD1. J was trimmed by 9 bases and V by 3 bases; bases with no gene match: 5. The CDR3 spans 14 residues. DNA for the CDR3: TGTGCCAGCAGTTTGACAGGGGGCTGGGGTGAGCAGTTCTTC. It yields the protein CASSLTGGWGEQFF.

This clonotype was counted between two and nine times. The rearrangement links TRBV6-2 or TRBV6-3 to TRBJ1-1; D possibly corresponds to TRBD1 (6 bases). Germline V gene sequence: CDR1 MNHEY, CDR2 SVGEGT. The CDR3 contains 16 residues. Between the trimmed V and J ends, which lost 5 bases and 0 bases, there was a span of 16 bases. The CDR3 region is CASSQGRDIVNTEAFF. The CDR3 coding sequence is TGTGCCAGCAGTCAAGGCAGGGACATAGTGAACACTGAAGCTTTCTTT.

In its sample, this clonotype was seen many times. The rearrangement joins TRBV18 to TRBJ2-7, with 7 bases that match TRBD2. CDR3 size: 14 residues. The ends lost 6 bases at V and 4 bases at J; junction bases unmatched: 9. The germline CDR1 and CDR2 sequences are KGHSH and LQKENI. CDR3 loop: CASSVALAAYEQYF. The CDR3 nucleotides are TGTGCCAGCTCTGTAGCGCTAGCGGCTTACGAGCAGTACTTC.

This clonotype was counted many times. J is TRBJ2-5 and V is TRBV6-1; D is perhaps TRBD1 or TRBD2 (5 bases each). Germline CDR1 and CDR2: MNHNS and SASEGT. The germline V and J ends were trimmed by 10 bases and 1 base, with 13 bases remaining between them. The CDR3 length is 13 residues. The CDR3 spells CAITGPIQETQYF. The CDR3 bases are TGTGCCATTACGGGACCCATCCAAGAGACCCAGTACTTC.

This clonotype occurred many times. The chain has TRBV5-4 and TRBJ2-5; D gene uncertain. With 0 bases removed from V and 3 bases from J, the gap between germline ends came to 6 bases. Germline V gene lookup returns CDR1 SGHNT and CDR2 YYREEE (reference sequence). This CDR3 is 13 amino acids long. The CDR3 here is CASSLEAEETQYF. The CDR3 DNA sequence: TGTGCCAGCAGCTTGGAGGCGGAAGAGACCCAGTACTTC. The full variable domain, in which reference TRBV5-4 and TRBJ2-5 provide the parts outside the CDR3, is ETGVTQSPTHLIKTRGQQVTLRCSSQSGHNTVSWYQQALGQGPQFIFQYYREEENGRGNFPPRFSGLQFPNYSSELNVNALELDDSALYLCASSLEAEETQYFGPGTRLLVL.

This clonotype came up many times. The V gene is TRBV4-1, the J gene TRBJ2-1; tentative D call: TRBD2 (5 bases). V shed 0 bases and J shed 14 bases, with 23 bases lying between them. This CDR3 has 16 residues. CDR1 MGHRA and CDR2 YSYEKL come from the germline V gene. In DNA, the CDR3 is TGCGCCAGCAGCCAAGAAGCGGCGCTGACTGGAGGTAGGAAGTTCTTC. Protein sequence: CASSQEAALTGGRKFF.

This clonotype was counted ten times or more. V is TRBV27 and J is TRBJ1-2; TRBD1 agrees at 7 bases. Germline CDR1 MNHEY, CDR2 SMNVEV (reference sequence). V shed 2 bases and J 7 bases; nucleotides not matched to a gene: 10. This CDR3 spans 15 amino acids. The CDR3: CASSLRQGTTAGYTF. The CDR3 DNA is TGTGCCAGCAGTTTACGACAGGGAACGACGGCTGGCTACACCTTC.

The chain recombines TRBV29-1 with TRBJ2-7; 7 bases fit TRBD1. The CDR3 is 15 residues long. Unmatched junction bases numbered 13, after V lost 8 bases and J lost 0 bases. Germline CDR1 and CDR2: SQVTM and ANQGSEA. CDR3 sequence: CSYREGQGVSYEQYF. The CDR3 DNA is TGCAGCTACCGAGAGGGCCAGGGGGTCTCCTACGAGCAGTACTTC.

The sample holds many counts of this clonotype. The chain has TRBV10-3 and TRBJ2-1, with 7 nucleotides matching TRBD2. Germline CDR1 and CDR2: ENHRY and SYGVKD. With 2 bases clipped from V and 4 bases from J, the junction kept 5 bases outside the gene matches. The CDR3 has 15 amino acids. Here the CDR3 DNA reads TGTGCCATCAGTGAGAAAGGCGGGAGTTACAATGAGCAGTTCTTC. It encodes CAISEKGGSYNEQFF.